The next 20 T cell receptor beta chains were all read from a single sample in a study of graft-versus-host responses after intestinal transplantation (dated by TCRdb to about 2021). The library relied on the immunoSEQ multiplex PCR assay. The table was pulled from immuneACCESS by TCRdb, which kept in-frame rearrangements only. Such tables lose some clones; where checked, under half of the loss comes from unresolved V genes, and the rest has no known cause. This sample gives 80,000 to 100,000 clones in total; approximately 91% of them show up just once. Approximately 0.35% of the sample comes from the top ten. The time point label, as the study defines it: cells obtained before transplantation from donor or recipient. No antigen has been identified for these receptors. Sequencing used unstimulated CD4+ T cells sorted from spleen or lymph node cells, obtained before intestinal transplant. These receptors were collected from a human donor who received an intestinal transplant.

The CDR3 spells CASSLSPTGSYEQYF. The CDR3 coding sequence is TGTGCCAGCAGTTTATCCCCAACGGGGTCCTACGAGCAGTACTTC. The V gene is TRBV28, the J gene TRBJ2-7; TRBD2 might be the D (5 bases). V shed 1 base and J shed 1 base, with 11 bases lying between them. The CDR3 has 15 amino acids. Germline V CDR1 and CDR2: MDHEN, SYDVKM.

The count of this clone is one. This chain links TRBV29-1 with TRBJ1-2; no definite D call. CDR1 SQVTM and CDR2 ANQGSEA come from the germline V gene. V lost 5 bases and J lost 0, with 4 bases in between. CDR3 length: 11 amino acids. This CDR3 reads CSVRANYGYTF. In nucleotides, the CDR3 is TGCAGCGTTCGTGCTAACTATGGCTACACCTTC.

The rearrangement links TRBV18 to TRBJ1-2, with a tentative D call TRBD1 (6 bases). CDR1 is KGHSH and CDR2 is LQKENI in the germline V gene. V gave up 3 bases and J gave up 6 bases, with 14 bases separating them. This CDR3 comprises 14 residues. CDR3 protein: CASSPTTGHNGYTF. The CDR3 bases are TGTGCCAGCTCACCGACCACAGGGCACAATGGCTACACCTTC. Full variable domain (rest looked up from reference TRBV18 and TRBJ1-2): NAGVMQNPRHLVRRRGQEARLRCSPMKGHSHVYWYRQLPEEGLKFMVYLQKENIIDESGMPKERFSAEFPKEGPSILRIQQVVRGDSAAYFCASSPTTGHNGYTFGSGTRLTVV.

Worth noting for this clone: Other DNA sequences in this specimen translate into the identical CDR3. The chain links TRBV2 to TRBJ2-2; 7 positions agree with TRBD1. CDR3 length equals 14 residues. With V trimmed by 9 bases and J by 6 bases, 10 bases remained unmatched. The germline gives CDR1 SNHLY, CDR2 FYNNEI. CDR3 nucleotides: TGTGCCAGTAGACCTCGACAGGGTCCCGGGGAGCTGTTTTTT. Residues: CASRPRQGPGELFF.

V is TRBV9 and J is TRBJ2-3, with a weak D call TRBD1 (6 bases). This CDR3 is 16 amino acids long. The germline CDR1 and CDR2 sequences are SGDLS and YYNGEE. V was pared by 3 bases and J by 3 bases, with 17 bases between. The CDR3 DNA sequence: TGTGCCAGCAGCGCTCGAACAGGGTCAGGGACAGATACGCAGTATTTT. Its translation is CASSARTGSGTDTQYF.

The V and J genes are TRBV5-1 and TRBJ2-1, with 7 bases aligning to TRBD2. Per the germline V gene, CDR1 is SGHRS and CDR2 is YFSETQ. V was pared by 2 bases and J by 5 bases, with 10 bases of the junction left unmatched. This CDR3 spans 16 amino acids. CDR3 loop: CASSFRLGSGDNEQFF. Here the CDR3 DNA reads TGCGCCAGCAGCTTCCGGCTTGGGAGCGGGGACAATGAGCAGTTCTTC.

This clone was observed a single time. The chain joins TRBV19 to TRBJ2-7, with D tentatively TRBD2 (5 bases). This CDR3 is 14 amino acids long. V lost 5 bases and J lost 1, with 12 bases in between. Germline V CDR1 and CDR2: LNHDA, SQIVND (reference sequence). The CDR3 is CASSPYPGSYEQYF. CDR3 nucleotides: TGTGCCAGTAGTCCTTACCCGGGGTCCTACGAGCAGTACTTC.

This chain connects TRBV2 to TRBJ2-7; 7 positions agree with TRBD2. The length of the CDR3 is 13 residues. The junction had 9 bases not matched to a gene; V was cut back by 8 bases and J by 5 bases. From germline, CDR1 is SNHLY and CDR2 FYNNEI. In DNA form, the CDR3 reads TGTGCCAGCCATAAAGCGGGGTTGGACGAGCAGTACTTC. Its protein is CASHKAGLDEQYF.

V is TRBV5-1 and J is TRBJ1-2; 7 nucleotides match TRBD1. The V gene's germline CDR1 is SGHRS and CDR2 YFSETQ. There are 14 residues in the CDR3. The V gene end was trimmed by 5 bases and the J gene end by 8 bases; junction bases not matched to a gene: 12. The CDR3 protein is CASRVDRVGKGYTF. For the CDR3, the DNA is TGCGCCAGCAGAGTTGACAGGGTAGGAAAGGGCTACACCTTC. The variable domain in full, completed from reference TRBV5-1 and TRBJ1-2, reads KAGVTQTPRYLIKTRGQQVTLSCSPISGHRSVSWYQQTPGQGLQFLFEYFSETQRNKGNFPGRFSGRQFSNSRSEMNVSTLELGDSALYLCASRVDRVGKGYTFGSGTRLTVV.

V is TRBV13 and J is TRBJ2-3, with 8 bases lining up with TRBD2. Trimming cost V 4 bases and J 6 bases; bases outside gene matches: 18. CDR3 size: 18 residues. Germline V gives CDR1 PRHDT, CDR2 FYEKMQ (reference sequence). The DNA of the CDR3 is TGTGCCAGCAGCTCCCGCTCCCCCGGGACTAGTCGTGATGATACGCAGTATTTT. Amino acid sequence: CASSSRSPGTSRDDTQYF.

The V call is TRBV4-1, the J call TRBJ2-3; D not resolved. Trimming removed 4 bases from V and 1 base from J, with 12 bases in between. The CDR3 is 15 amino acids. CDR1 is MGHRA, CDR2 YSYEKL, per germline. DNA of the CDR3: TGCGCCAGCAGCCCCTCTTTAGTGGGCACAGATACGCAGTATTTT. As protein: CASSPSLVGTDTQYF.

The chain carries TRBV29-1 and TRBJ2-1; 12 bases are a match to TRBD2. V was clipped by 0 bases and J by 3 bases; unmatched bases: 6. CDR3 length: 17 amino acids. Germline lookup yields CDR1 SQVTM and CDR2 ANQGSEA. CDR3 in amino acids: CSVEDQTSGGYYNEQFF. The CDR3 nucleotides are TGCAGCGTTGAAGACCAAACTAGCGGGGGGTACTACAATGAGCAGTTCTTC.

This clone was detected once. This sequence joins TRBV6-1 and TRBJ2-7; weak D call: TRBD1 (5 bases). The germline V gene encodes CDR1 MNHNS and CDR2 SASEGT. CDR3 length: 12 amino acids. V was trimmed by 10 bases and J by 3 bases, leaving 13 bases between them. Written as DNA, the CDR3 is TGTGCCACCCAGGACAACTACTACGAGCAGTACTTC. This sequence encodes CATQDNYYEQYF.

The V gene is TRBV29-1, the J gene TRBJ2-6; no reliable D call. Trimming removed 6 bases from V and 1 base from J, with 7 bases in between. The CDR3 consists of 13 residues. Germline CDR1 SQVTM, CDR2 ANQGSEA. DNA of the CDR3: TGCAGCGTGAAGGAGTCTGGGGCCAACGTCCTGACTTTC. Protein: CSVKESGANVLTF.

The chain joins TRBV29-1 to TRBJ2-7; the match to TRBD1 covers 7 bases. CDR3 length: 13 residues. The V and J ends lost 4 bases and 3 bases, in that order; junction bases with no gene match: 6. Germline V gene sequence: CDR1 SQVTM, CDR2 ANQGSEA. This CDR3 reads CSVADRVVYEQYF. As DNA, the CDR3 is TGCAGCGTTGCCGACAGGGTGGTCTACGAGCAGTACTTC.

This chain joins TRBV2 and TRBJ2-3; tentatively, D is TRBD2 (5 bases). V was cut by 3 bases and J by 0 bases, with 10 bases left in between. The length of the CDR3 is 15 residues. In germline, CDR1 is SNHLY, CDR2 FYNNEI. The CDR3 coding sequence is TGTGCCAGCAGTGACCCCACGGGAAGCACAGATACGCAGTATTTT. Its translation is CASSDPTGSTDTQYF. The full variable domain, completed using reference TRBV2 and TRBJ2-3, is EPEVTQTPSHQVTQMGQEVILRCVPISNHLYFYWYRQILGQKVEFLVSFYNNEISEKSEIFDDQFSVERPDGSNFTLKIRSTKLEDSAMYFCASSDPTGSTDTQYFGPGTRLTVL.

This clone was recorded only once. This chain uses TRBV15 with TRBJ2-6, with 9 nucleotides matching TRBD1. The length of the CDR3 is 17 residues. Per germline, CDR1 LNHNV and CDR2 YYDKDF (reference sequence). The ends lost 0 bases at V and 2 bases at J; junction bases unmatched: 2. Here the CDR3 reads CATSREQGAAGANVLTF. In DNA form, the CDR3 reads TGTGCCACCAGCAGAGAACAGGGGGCCGCTGGGGCCAACGTCCTGACTTTC. The full variable domain, in which reference TRBV15 and TRBJ2-6 provide the parts outside the CDR3, is DAMVIQNPRYQVTQFGKPVTLSCSQTLNHNVMYWYQQKSSQAPKLLFHYYDKDFNNEADTPDNFQSRRPNTSFCFLDIRSPGLGDTAMYLCATSREQGAAGANVLTFGAGSRLTVL.

V is TRBV5-1 and J is TRBJ1-6; TRBD1 is a possible D gene (6 bases). V was pared by 4 bases and J by 5 bases, with 13 bases between. The germline gives CDR1 SGHRS, CDR2 YFSETQ. CDR3 length: 15 amino acids. The CDR3 sequence is CASSLRTADNSPLHF. Here the CDR3 DNA reads TGCGCCAGCAGCCTCCGGACAGCCGATAATTCACCCCTCCACTTT.

J is TRBJ2-7 and V is TRBV12-2; TRBD2 is the table's D call and was not checked against the DNA. TRBV12-2 is shown as a pseudogene. CDR3 length: 15 residues. Written as DNA, the CDR3 is TGTGCAAGGTGGATAATGGTAGCGGGATCCTACGAGCAGTACTTC. Translated: CARWIMVAGSYEQYF.

Concerning this clone itself: At one of its ends the junction is not consistent with the germline gene, which may arise from a read error. CDR3 sequence (DNA): TGTGCTAGCAGCTCTAAGGGGGGGACAGGCGGGGCCTACGAGCAGTACTTC. Its protein is CASSSKGGTGGAYEQYF. This chain connects TRBV7-7 to TRBJ2-7; D is perhaps TRBD1 (8 bases). The CDR3 is made up of 17 amino acids. Germline values: CDR1 SSHAT, CDR2 FNYEAQ (reference sequence).